This TCR beta chain appears in the sequencing data of a study of cytomegalovirus exposure and HLA in healthy donors. Whole-study results and caveats: It was approximately 160 TCR beta chains that were listed as cytomegalovirus-associated. Subsequent analysis showed first-cohort TCR clusters tending to co-occur in some 120 validation repertoires. A few chains linked to CMV were shown in vitro to be specific for CMV antigens. Reported results showed that the classifier diagnosed cytomegalovirus status with high specificity and sensitivity.

Only one count was recorded for this clone. The antigen remains undetermined. TCRdb's copy holds only in-frame clones and misses some; the assay was immunoSEQ multiplex PCR. The table has 200,000 or so clones, roughly 87% seen once. V was pared by 2 bases and J by 2 bases, with 3 bases between. Per germline, CDR1 MGHRA and CDR2 YSYEKL. The length of the CDR3 is 12 residues. The chain combines TRBV4-1 with TRBJ1-1, with D uncertain. This receptor was taken from a woman younger than 30 in good health and CMV-seropositive. Specimen: PBMCs. In DNA, the CDR3 is TGCGCCAGCAGCCAAATAAACACTGAAGCTTTCTTT. As protein: CASSQINTEAFF.